The 22 T cell receptor beta chains reported below all come from one sample, sequenced in a study of CD8+CD57+ T cells in acquired aplastic anemia. CDR3 and TCR beta VDJ profiling relied on a genomic DNA template. TCRdb independently ran MiXCR on the reads; one entry per CDR3 protein. The repertoire has over 150,000 distinct CDR3 sequences, about 48% of them found once; the top ten carry over 9.5%. Those patients picked for sequencing had displayed CD8+CD57+ cell expansion on flow cytometry. What was sequenced was sorted CD4+, CD8+, or CD8+CD57+ T cells (not recorded which) from PBMCs. The receptors here all came from a human donor with aplastic anemia.

There are a few counts of this clonotype. The chain combines TRBV28 with TRBJ2-1; D unresolved. This CDR3 has 13 residues. CDR1 and CDR2 from the germline V gene are MDHEN and SYDVKM. V dropped 8 bases and J dropped 4 bases, with 12 bases sitting between them. CDR3 loop: CASELGEYNEQFF. In DNA form, the CDR3 reads TGTGCCAGCGAACTTGGCGAGTACAATGAGCAGTTCTTC.

This clonotype has ten or more counts. The V and J genes are TRBV7-6 and TRBJ2-2; 8 bases align to TRBD1. This CDR3 has 15 residues. Germline CDR1 reads SGHVS; CDR2 reads FNYEAQ. V lost 5 bases to trimming and J lost 3 bases; unmatched junction nucleotides: 5. DNA of the CDR3: TGTGCCAGCAGCCCGGACAGGGAGTACACCGGGGAGCTGTTTTTT. Its protein is CASSPDREYTGELFF.

This clonotype appeared many times. The rearrangement uses TRBV13 and TRBJ2-5; D perhaps matches TRBD1 (5 bases). This CDR3 spans 13 amino acids. CDR1 and CDR2 (germline): PRHDT, FYEKMQ (reference sequence). V lost 2 bases to trimming and J lost 5 bases, with 9 bases between them. In nucleotides, the CDR3 is TGTGCCAGCAGCTTACAGGGTCTGGAGACCCAGTACTTC. Translation: CASSLQGLETQYF. The whole variable domain, filled in from reference TRBV13 and TRBJ2-5, reads AAGVIQSPRHLIKEKRETATLKCYPIPRHDTVYWYQQGPGQDPQFLISFYEKMQSDKGSIPDRFSAQQFSDYHSELNMSSLELGDSALYFCASSLQGLETQYFGPGTRLLVL.

This clonotype was observed many times. CDR3 sequence reads: CASSQGAGLNYGYTF. CDR3 nucleotides: TGTGCCAGCAGCCAAGGGGCCGGACTAAACTATGGCTACACCTTC. The chain is built from TRBV14 and TRBJ1-2; D unresolved. Germline CDR1 and CDR2: SGHDN and FVKESK. This CDR3 is built from 15 residues. Trimming shortened V by 1 base and J by 2 bases, and 11 bases separated the two germline ends.

V usage is TRBV4-1 and J usage is TRBJ1-6, with 8 bases identical to TRBD1. Germline CDR1 and CDR2: MGHRA and YSYEKL. The CDR3 runs 16 residues. J lost 5 bases, V lost 1 base, and 4 bases had no gene match. CDR3 residues: CASSQVLDRDNSPLHF. CDR3 sequence (DNA): TGCGCCAGCAGCCAAGTTTTGGACAGGGATAATTCACCCCTCCACTTT.

This clonotype was picked up many times. The J gene is TRBJ1-2, the V gene TRBV25-1; D ambiguous. Trimming left V 6 bases short and J 6 bases short, with 5 bases between. Germline CDR1 is MGHDK and CDR2 is SYGVNS. The CDR3 length is 10 residues. The DNA for the CDR3 is TGTGCCAGCAGCTCCGATGGCTACACCTTC. Residues: CASSSDGYTF.

The chain uses TRBV20-1 and TRBJ2-7, with a tentative D call TRBD1 (6 bases). The length of the CDR3 is 11 residues. The V end lost 6 bases, the J end lost 10 bases, and 16 bases lay between the germline ends. Germline lookup yields CDR1 DFQATT and CDR2 SNEGSKA (reference sequence). DNA for the CDR3: TGCAGTGCCAGCAGCGACAGGTTACAGTACTTC. The encoded protein is CSASSDRLQYF.

The rearrangement uses TRBV12-3 or TRBV12-4 and TRBJ1-1; 7 nucleotides match TRBD1. This CDR3 is 16 amino acids long. With V trimmed by 6 bases and J by 1 base, 11 bases remained unmatched. The CDR3, as DNA: TGTGCCAGCAGCCCTGGGGAGCAGGGGGGGAACACTGAAGCTTTCTTT. Encoded protein: CASSPGEQGGNTEAFF.

V usage is TRBV10-3 and J usage is TRBJ1-6, with TRBD1 as a possible D gene (5 bases). The CDR3 consists of 16 residues. Trimming left V 2 bases short and J 1 base short, with 9 bases between. Germline V gives CDR1 ENHRY, CDR2 SYGVKD. The CDR3 region is CAISEPGASYNSPLHF. The CDR3 nucleotides read TGTGCCATCAGTGAGCCCGGGGCTTCCTATAATTCACCCCTCCACTTT.

The genes are TRBV10-1 and TRBJ1-1, with 7 positions matching TRBD1. The germline CDR1 and CDR2 sequences are WNHNN and SYGVQD (reference sequence). The CDR3 is 16 residues long. V was clipped by 0 bases and J by 4 bases; unmatched bases: 8. CDR3 DNA sequence: TGCGCCAGCAGTGAGTCGACAGGGATTGAGGGCACTGAAGCTTTCTTT. It codes for CASSESTGIEGTEAFF.

This CDR3 reads CAISESHGPGGNSPLHF. For the CDR3, the DNA is TGTGCCATCAGTGAGTCCCACGGGCCGGGGGGGAATTCACCCCTCCACTTT. V is TRBV10-3 and J is TRBJ1-6; a weak D match, TRBD1 (5 bases). The CDR3 contains 17 residues. V shed 0 bases and J shed 7 bases, with 16 bases lying between them. From germline, CDR1 is ENHRY and CDR2 SYGVKD.

The chain has TRBV15 and TRBJ2-2; a possible D gene is TRBD1 (5 bases). V shed 2 bases and J shed 8 bases, with 12 bases lying between them. This CDR3 spans 14 amino acids. Germline V gives CDR1 LNHNV, CDR2 YYDKDF (reference sequence). For the CDR3, the DNA is TGTGCCACCAGCAGAAACCAGGGTACTGGGGAGCTGTTTTTT. It specifies CATSRNQGTGELFF.

This clonotype was picked up many times. The gene calls are TRBV19 and TRBJ2-3; TRBD1 aligns across 8 bases. The CDR3 is 16 residues long. Trimming took 4 bases from V and 1 from J; bases not matched to a gene: 7. In germline, CDR1 is LNHDA, CDR2 SQIVND (reference sequence). CDR3 sequence (DNA): TGTGCCAGTAGTAGCCCAAGGGACAGGCGCACAGATACGCAGTATTTT. It encodes CASSSPRDRRTDTQYF.

The chain carries TRBV7-3 and TRBJ1-1; 7 nucleotides match TRBD1. V was clipped by 5 bases and J by 1 base; unmatched bases: 4. Per germline, CDR1 SGHTA and CDR2 FQGTGA. This CDR3 is 14 amino acids long. The CDR3 sequence: CASSGDSRNTEAFF. The CDR3 DNA reads as TGTGCCAGCAGCGGGGACAGTCGGAACACTGAAGCTTTCTTT.

At least ten counts were recorded for this clonotype. The V call is TRBV6-5, the J call TRBJ2-5, with D perhaps TRBD1 (6 bases). Germline V gene data show CDR1 as MNHEY and CDR2 as SVGAGI. The ends were cut back, 6 bases at V and 0 bases at J, with 14 bases in the middle. CDR3 size: 15 residues. The CDR3 sequence: CASSPTGRYQETQYF. The DNA of the CDR3 is TGTGCCAGCAGCCCAACAGGGAGATACCAAGAGACCCAGTACTTC.

The chain couples TRBV27 to TRBJ2-2, with a possible D match to TRBD2 (5 bases). V shed 6 bases and J shed 0 bases, with 20 bases lying between them. The CDR3 covers 18 residues. Germline assignment: CDR1 MNHEY and CDR2 SMNVEV (reference sequence). The CDR3 protein is CASRPLSPGNSNTGELFF. The CDR3 nucleotides are TGTGCCAGCAGGCCCCTCTCCCCCGGGAACTCGAACACCGGGGAGCTGTTTTTT.

The chain couples TRBV7-2 to TRBJ2-7; 8 nucleotides line up with TRBD1. This CDR3 is built from 15 residues. Germline assignment: CDR1 SGHTA and CDR2 FQGNSA. V was clipped by 5 bases and J by 2 bases; unmatched bases: 8. The CDR3 spells CASSTYDRGPYEQYF. The CDR3 nucleotides are TGTGCCAGCAGCACCTACGACAGGGGCCCCTACGAGCAGTACTTC.

J is TRBJ2-1 and V is TRBV12-3 or TRBV12-4; the match to TRBD2 covers 13 bases. V shed 5 bases, J shed 2 bases, and the junction held 0 bases outside the gene matches. The CDR3 covers 15 residues. The CDR3 loop is CASSGTSGAYNEQFF. Written as DNA, the CDR3 is TGTGCCAGCAGTGGGACTAGCGGGGCCTACAATGAGCAGTTCTTC.

This clonotype was picked up a small number of times. The gene calls are TRBV24-1 and TRBJ2-1, with 7 bases matching TRBD2. Trimming cost V 9 bases and J 5 bases; bases outside gene matches: 3. Germline assignment: CDR1 KGHDR and CDR2 SFDVKD. The CDR3 totals 12 residues. For the CDR3, the DNA is TGTGCCACCCGGGGAGGGGACAATGAGCAGTTCTTC. This sequence encodes CATRGGDNEQFF.

The genes are TRBV5-1 and TRBJ2-3; D not resolved. Looked up from germline, CDR1 is SGHRS and CDR2 is YFSETQ. V lost 7 bases and J 6 bases, leaving 9 bases between the germline ends. This CDR3 comprises 11 residues. The CDR3 DNA sequence: TGCGCCAGCGCCAAGTCTGATACGCAGTATTTT. It specifies CASAKSDTQYF.

This rearrangement joins TRBV20-1 to TRBJ2-7; D remains ambiguous. Germline CDR1 is DFQATT and CDR2 is SNEGSKA (reference sequence). The V end lost 0 bases, the J end lost 6 bases, and 9 bases lay between the germline ends. This CDR3 spans 12 amino acids. DNA for the CDR3: TGCAGTGCTAGAGATATAGGGATCGAGCAGTACTTC. This codes for CSARDIGIEQYF.

At least ten counts were recorded for this clonotype. The chain uses TRBV12-5 and TRBJ1-1, with D maybe TRBD1 (5 bases). This CDR3 is 15 amino acids long. Germline V gives CDR1 LGHNT, CDR2 FRNRAP. V was shortened by 0 bases and J by 1 base, with 9 bases between the two germline ends. DNA of the CDR3: TGTGCTAGTGGTTTGGTCCGGACACAGAACACTGAAGCTTTCTTT. As protein: CASGLVRTQNTEAFF.